These 24 T cell receptor beta chains originate from one sample sequenced in a study of cytomegalovirus exposure and HLA in healthy donors. The PCR ran on 60 Vbeta and 13 Jbeta primers. Sequencing was performed with immunoSEQ multiplex PCR; in TCRdb, only in-frame clones are kept and a portion is missing. The sample lists over 150,000 clones; 75% to 85% were seen once. The specimen was PBMCs. These receptor sequences come from a woman aged 55 to 70 in good health and CMV-seropositive.

The chain couples TRBV6-1 to TRBJ2-2; 9 nucleotides agree with TRBD2. The junction had 7 bases not matched to a gene; V was cut back by 6 bases and J by 5 bases. The length of the CDR3 is 15 residues. Germline CDR1 reads MNHNS; CDR2 reads SASEGT. CDR3 region: CASSALAGGTGELFF. DNA of the CDR3: TGTGCCAGCAGCGCCCTGGCGGGGGGGACCGGGGAGCTGTTTTTT.

The chain carries TRBV7-9 and TRBJ2-1, with a weak D call TRBD2 (7 bases). Per germline, CDR1 SEHNR and CDR2 FQNEAQ (reference sequence). The CDR3 runs to 15 residues. V was shortened by 3 bases and J by 4 bases, with 13 bases between the two germline ends. CDR3 DNA sequence: TGTGCCAGCAGCTTTTCGGGGGGCTCGTACAATGAGCAGTTCTTC. It codes for CASSFSGGSYNEQFF.

The genes are TRBV5-6 and TRBJ2-6; possible D gene TRBD1, 6 bases. Germline lookup yields CDR1 SGHDT and CDR2 YYEEEE. The CDR3 consists of 17 residues. Trimming removed 2 bases at V and 1 base at J, with 13 bases between. CDR3: CASSLGPGQSGANVLTF. In nucleotides, the CDR3 is TGTGCCAGCAGCTTAGGACCTGGACAGTCTGGGGCCAACGTCCTGACTTTC.

The CDR3 DNA reads as TGTGCCAGCAGTTTAAGGGGTGTTGGCACCGGGGAGCTGTTTTTT. It specifies CASSLRGVGTGELFF. This rearrangement joins TRBV27 to TRBJ2-2; perhaps TRBD1 as D (5 bases). This CDR3 has 15 amino acids. V lost 2 bases and J lost 4, with 11 bases in between. The germline V gene encodes CDR1 MNHEY and CDR2 SMNVEV (reference sequence).

The sample holds a few counts of this clone. V is TRBV28 and J is TRBJ2-7, with 11 nucleotides matching TRBD2. The CDR3 has 16 amino acids. After removal of 6 bases from V and 5 bases from J, the junction contained 12 bases not matched to a gene. Germline V gene lookup returns CDR1 MDHEN and CDR2 SYDVKM. CDR3 DNA sequence: TGTGCCAGCAGCAGTAGCGGGGGGGCTAGGGTTCACGAGCAGTACTTC. It translates to CASSSSGGARVHEQYF.

The gene calls are TRBV4-2 and TRBJ2-1; 9 bases match TRBD2. V trimming: 2 bases; J trimming: 9 bases; junction bases outside the gene matches: 11. CDR1 is LGHNA, CDR2 YNFKEQ, per germline. This CDR3 is built from 16 residues. The CDR3 spells CASSQLSGGQDVEQFF. The CDR3 DNA follows: TGTGCCAGCAGCCAACTTAGCGGGGGTCAGGATGTTGAGCAGTTCTTC.

This chain joins TRBV5-1 and TRBJ1-1; the match to TRBD1 covers 8 bases. The V and J ends lost 1 base and 8 bases, in that order; junction bases with no gene match: 13. CDR1 is SGHRS and CDR2 is YFSETQ in the germline V gene. The CDR3 sequence is 16 residues long. The CDR3 DNA sequence: TGCGCCAGCAGCTTGATGGTGACAGGGGCCTCCATCGAAGCTTTCTTT. Residues: CASSLMVTGASIEAFF.

The J gene is TRBJ1-1, the V gene TRBV27; 10 bases are shared with TRBD1. The V gene end was trimmed by 6 bases and the J gene end by 4 bases; junction bases not matched to a gene: 2. Germline V gives CDR1 MNHEY, CDR2 SMNVEV (reference sequence). This CDR3 has 13 residues. The CDR3 sequence is CASRRTGGTEAFF. CDR3 nucleotide sequence: TGTGCCAGCAGACGGACAGGGGGCACTGAAGCTTTCTTT.

The chain carries TRBV6-5 and TRBJ2-3; D perhaps matches TRBD1 (6 bases). V lost 5 bases to trimming and J lost 1 base, with 10 bases between them. CDR3 length equals 14 residues. Germline V gives CDR1 MNHEY, CDR2 SVGAGI. CDR3 region: CASSTRQGTDTQYF. CDR3 coding DNA: TGTGCCAGCAGTACTAGACAGGGCACAGATACGCAGTATTTT.

The chain has TRBV5-8 and TRBJ2-2; TRBD1 matches at 7 bases. Germline values: CDR1 SGHTS, CDR2 YDEGEE. This CDR3 has 15 residues. Losses at the gene ends were 2 bases for V and 4 bases for J; bases not matched to a gene: 5. The CDR3 DNA reads TGTGCCAGCAGCTTACGACAGGGCAGCACCGGGGAGCTGTTTTTT. Protein: CASSLRQGSTGELFF.

This clone was picked up one time. The V and J genes are TRBV6-1 and TRBJ1-2; 7 bases fit TRBD1. Per germline, CDR1 MNHNS and CDR2 SASEGT. This CDR3 contains 15 residues. The junction had 8 bases not matched to a gene; V was cut back by 6 bases and J by 1 base. The CDR3 DNA reads TGTGCCAGCAGCCCGGGGACAGACCGTAACTATGGCTACACCTTC. Protein product: CASSPGTDRNYGYTF.

The gene calls are TRBV7-8 and TRBJ2-5, with TRBD2 matching over 14 bases. The CDR3 length is 16 residues. V lost 4 bases, J lost 3 bases, and 4 bases stayed unmatched. The germline V gene has CDR1 SGHVS and CDR2 FQNEAQ. The CDR3 DNA sequence: TGTGCCAGCAGCTCCCAGACTAGCGGGGGGGAAGAGACCCAGTACTTC. Protein: CASSSQTSGGEETQYF.

The gene calls are TRBV19 and TRBJ2-7; D remains unclear. Germline V lookup: CDR1 LNHDA, CDR2 SQIVND (reference sequence). Trimming pared 1 base from V and 3 bases from J, leaving 7 bases between. CDR3 size: 13 residues. The CDR3 DNA reads TGTGCCAGTAGTATAGTGGCGGACTACGAGCAGTACTTC. It is translated as CASSIVADYEQYF.

The chain employs TRBV27 and TRBJ2-7; TRBD2 agrees at 10 bases. Germline CDR1 reads MNHEY; CDR2 reads SMNVEV (reference sequence). V gave up 6 bases and J gave up 3 bases; unmatched junction bases: 2. The CDR3 totals 13 residues. The CDR3 DNA follows: TGTGCCAGCAGCCGACTAGCGGGCTACGAGCAGTACTTC. Amino acid sequence: CASSRLAGYEQYF.

V and J are TRBV29-1 and TRBJ1-2; D may be TRBD1 (5 bases). Deletions cut 5 bases from V and 3 bases from J, with 16 bases between. Germline V gene lookup returns CDR1 SQVTM and CDR2 ANQGSEA. The CDR3 runs to 14 residues. CDR3 in DNA: TGCAGCGTTATCTTTGCCGACAGCCACTATGGCTACACCTTC. Its translation is CSVIFADSHYGYTF. The variable domain in full, completed from reference TRBV29-1 and TRBJ1-2, reads SAVISQKPSRDICQRGTSLTIQCQVDSQVTMMFWYRQQPGQSLTLIATANQGSEATYESGFVIDKFPISRPNLTFSTLTVSNMSPEDSSIYLCSVIFADSHYGYTFGSGTRLTVV.

V usage is TRBV5-4 and J usage is TRBJ1-2; tentative D call: TRBD1 (6 bases). Germline assignment: CDR1 SGHNT and CDR2 YYREEE (reference sequence). V lost 1 base to trimming and J lost 9 bases, with 7 bases between them. The CDR3 extends over 11 amino acids. The DNA for the CDR3 is TGTGCCAGCAGCTTGACAGGGAGCTACACCTTC. Residues: CASSLTGSYTF.

The chain couples TRBV15 to TRBJ2-1; D gene ambiguous. The CDR3 totals 16 residues. Trimming left V 3 bases short and J 3 bases short, with 15 bases between. CDR1 is LNHNV, CDR2 YYDKDF, per germline (reference sequence). As DNA, the CDR3 is TGTGCCACCAGCAGTGACGACACCTTTTTCTACAATGAGCAGTTCTTC. Residues: CATSSDDTFFYNEQFF. Filled out from reference TRBV15 and TRBJ2-1, the complete variable domain reads DAMVIQNPRYQVTQFGKPVTLSCSQTLNHNVMYWYQQKSSQAPKLLFHYYDKDFNNEADTPDNFQSRRPNTSFCFLDIRSPGLGDTAMYLCATSSDDTFFYNEQFFGPGTRLTVL.

The J gene is TRBJ2-5, the V gene TRBV12-5; D not resolved. The J call is in doubt because the DNA end fits TRBJ2-7 better. The CDR3 loop spans 16 amino acids. The germline V gene has CDR1 LGHNT and CDR2 FRNRAP. For the CDR3, the DNA is TGTGCTAGTGGTTTGGTTCCTTCGAATCCTAGCTACGAGCAGTACTTC. As protein: CASGLVPSNPSYEQYF.

This chain uses TRBV2 with TRBJ2-5; no definite D call. This CDR3 has 14 residues. Germline V gene lookup returns CDR1 SNHLY and CDR2 FYNNEI. Trimming pared 0 bases from V and 5 bases from J, leaving 10 bases between. DNA of the CDR3: TGTGCCAGCAGTGAAGCGAAAACAGCCGAGACCCAGTACTTC. Protein sequence: CASSEAKTAETQYF.

This chain links TRBV4-1 with TRBJ1-2; 12 bases are a match to TRBD1. V gave up 3 bases and J gave up 7 bases; unmatched junction bases: 6. There are 15 residues in the CDR3. CDR1 is MGHRA, CDR2 YSYEKL, per germline. DNA for the CDR3: TGCGCCAGCAGCCAGATGGGACAGGGGGCGTCTGGCTACACCTTC. Encoded protein: CASSQMGQGASGYTF.

The chain recombines TRBV7-6 with TRBJ1-3; D is undetermined. Germline CDR1 is SGHVS and CDR2 is FNYEAQ. Trimming shortened V by 0 bases and J by 0 bases, and 9 bases separated the two germline ends. CDR3 length: 16 amino acids. The CDR3 nucleotides are TGTGCCAGCAGCTTAGCGCACATATCCTCTGGAAACACCATATATTTT. It encodes CASSLAHISSGNTIYF.

The rearrangement joins TRBV2 to TRBJ1-1, with D tentatively TRBD1 (6 bases). V was shortened by 6 bases and J by 5 bases, with 13 bases between the two germline ends. CDR3 length: 13 residues. Germline V gene lookup returns CDR1 SNHLY and CDR2 FYNNEI. The CDR3 loop is CASRREGETEAFF. The CDR3 region has the DNA TGTGCCAGCAGACGAGAGGGGGAAACTGAAGCTTTCTTT.

This clone was counted between two and nine times. The chain couples TRBV28 to TRBJ1-5, with a weak D call TRBD1 (5 bases). CDR1 and CDR2 from the germline V gene are MDHEN and SYDVKM. CDR3 length equals 13 residues. The V end lost 5 bases, the J end lost 9 bases, and 14 bases lay between the germline ends. The CDR3 loop reads CASSRLLGGPQHF. The CDR3 coding sequence is TGTGCCAGCAGTCGCCTTTTGGGGGGGCCCCAGCATTTT.

This clone has more than one count but fewer than ten. V gene TRBV5-4 combines with J gene TRBJ2-7; 7 nucleotides line up with TRBD1. The V segment lost 4 bases and the J segment 2 bases; nucleotides outside the gene matches: 9. CDR1 and CDR2 from the germline V gene are SGHNT and YYREEE (reference sequence). This CDR3 comprises 15 residues. CDR3 amino acids: CASSDAGTDAYEQYF. CDR3 DNA sequence: TGTGCCAGCAGCGATGCCGGGACAGACGCCTACGAGCAGTACTTC.